This T cell receptor beta chain was identified during a study of T-cell reconstitution after alpha-beta-depleted transplantation in children. Study results and limitations: It was reported that alpha-beta T cells came from several hundred expanded graft clones (about two months after transplant).

This clonotype was detected ten times or more. Its antigen is undetermined. As it was prepared, the TCRbeta library received unique molecular identifiers. TCRdb processed the PCR reads anew with MiXCR; each CDR3 protein has one entry. The table shows fewer than 350,000 distinct CDR3 sequences, with about a tenth occurring only once. This CDR3 contains 17 residues. With 1 base clipped from V and 1 base from J, the junction kept 9 bases outside the gene matches. Germline values: CDR1 LGHDT, CDR2 YNNKEL (reference sequence). The material sequenced was PBMCs, taken before TCRalphabeta/CD19-depleted stem cell transplant. The chain uses TRBV3-1 and TRBJ1-1; 7 bases are a match to TRBD1. The TCR sequence derives from a boy under two years old with acute myeloid leukemia, due to receive a stem cell transplant. In DNA, the CDR3 is TGTGCCAGCAGCCAAGTAAGACAGGGCGTGGGGAACACTGAAGCTTTCTTT. It codes for CASSQVRQGVGNTEAFF. The whole variable domain, filled in from reference TRBV3-1 and TRBJ1-1, reads DTAVSQTPKYLVTQMGNDKSIKCEQNLGHDTMYWYKQDSKKFLKIMFSYNNKELIINETVPNRFSPKSPDKAHLNLHINSLELGDSAVYFCASSQVRQGVGNTEAFFGQGTRLTVV.